This TCR beta chain was sequenced in a study of blood T cell repertoires in COVID-19 (dated by TCRdb to about 2020). Some background on the complete study: Samples covering the acute and convalescent phases of COVID-19 were provided by collaborators in the United States, Italy and Spain. The prospective study material was composed of cDNA or gDNA derived from T cells, B-cell-depleted T cells, or PBMCs. Deeply sampled blood TCRbeta repertoires from subjects exposed to, actively infected with, or recovered from COVID-19 were included in the dataset. The repertoires were released in a freely available public database meant as a resource for research on the immune response to SARS-CoV-2. The samples were drawn from two sources: the first 160 participants of the ongoing ImmuneRACE study, and 950 to 1,500 subjects contributed by 6 global collaborators. Nearly every sample came with metadata listing a de-identified subject ID, COVID-19 status, age in years and sex. HLA class I and class II types, where available, came from metadata supplied by the sample provider rather than from assay-based typing. Points the paper makes about the study in general: The amount of clinical and demographic metadata varied by source and participant and was provided uncurated.

TCRbeta CDR3 regions were amplified from genomic DNA using the immunoSEQ Assay, a bias-controlled multiplex PCR. The original pipeline was this. Within the assay, amplification of reference gene primers was used to estimate how many nucleated cells each sample contained. Sequence reads were collapsed and filtered to measure the absolute abundance of every unique TCRbeta CDR3 rearrangement. For each sample, productive Simpson clonality was calculated as the square root of Simpson's diversity index across productive rearrangements. The source is immuneACCESS, and TCRdb retained only in-frame sequences with V and J called. Part of the clones is not carried over; for the studies checked, unresolved V genes explain less than half of this, and the remainder is unexplained. The V and J calls and clone size were taken over from that table, and D and trimming were inferred from the DNA. The sample table contains about 44,000 clones; only one count was recorded for 84% of them. The top ten clonotypes cover around 44% of the sample.

Whole blood was collected in K2EDTA tubes by collaborating institutions according to the institutions' own protocols. For TCRbeta analysis, collaborators shipped samples in one of three forms: frozen whole blood, isolated PBMCs, or DNA extracted from either of those sample types. V is cut back by 4 bases and J by 6 bases, with 10 bases in the junction unmatched. CDR1 is given as LGHDT and CDR2 as YNNKEL, both from the germline V gene (reference sequence). The CDR3 starts with the cysteine, ends with the phenylalanine, and has 16 residues. The entry retains the CDR3 DNA only, 48 bases that are in frame from base 1. As for this clone: The clone's antigen remains unknown. Per-base qualities were not stored, and no clone one base away is much larger.

The rearrangement joined TRBV3-1 (or the pseudogene TRBV3-2) to TRBJ2-3; 10 junctional bases match TRBD2. The sequenced sample was peripheral blood. This sequence was found in a human donor in a cohort sampled during active COVID-19. The CDR3 reads CASSLRTSGEEDTQYF. The DNA sequence is TGTGCCAGCAGCCTTAGAACTAGCGGGGAAGAGGATACGCAGTATTTT.